The 9 T cell receptor beta chains below come from one sample, sequenced in a study of cytomegalovirus exposure and HLA in healthy donors. The PCR employed 60 Vbeta primers together with 13 Jbeta primers. The data were produced by immunoSEQ multiplex PCR, yet TCRdb's version contains in-frame clones alone and is incomplete. The sample shows about 140,000 clones, roughly 82% of them seen only once. The source material was PBMCs. The source is a man between 18 and 35 years old in good health and CMV-seropositive.

The rearrangement uses TRBV5-1 and TRBJ2-2; possible D gene TRBD2, 6 bases. CDR3 length: 14 amino acids. The germline CDR1 and CDR2 sequences are SGHRS and YFSETQ. V was cut by 4 bases and J by 4 bases, with 11 bases left in between. The CDR3 DNA reads TGCGCCAGCAGCCGGGGGAACTTCACCGGGGAGCTGTTTTTT. It codes for CASSRGNFTGELFF.

The V gene is TRBV18, the J gene TRBJ1-1; TRBD1 might be the D (6 bases). The CDR3 runs 13 residues. V was trimmed by 7 bases and J by 0 bases, leaving 9 bases between them. Germline lookup yields CDR1 KGHSH and CDR2 LQKENI. CDR3 residues: CASCTGLNTEAFF. In nucleotides, the CDR3 is TGTGCCAGCTGTACAGGGTTGAACACTGAAGCTTTCTTT.

About this clone: An end of the junction does not agree with germline; a read error may underlie this. This chain links TRBV18 with TRBJ2-7; D remains unclear. Per germline, CDR1 KGHSH and CDR2 LQKENI. This CDR3 has 12 residues. The CDR3 sequence: CASSPVSDEQYF. CDR3 in DNA: TGTGCCAGCTCACCCGTCTCCGACGAGCAGTACTTC.

This sequence joins TRBV7-2 and TRBJ1-2; D uncertain. The CDR3 sequence is 15 residues long. Germline CDR1 is SGHTA and CDR2 is FQGNSA. Trimming stripped 1 base from V and 4 bases from J, with 13 bases between. CDR3 DNA sequence: TGTGCCAGCAGCTTAGATGGAGGGTGGGCCTATGGCTACACCTTC. As protein: CASSLDGGWAYGYTF.

V usage is TRBV11-3 and J usage is TRBJ2-5, with D possibly being TRBD2 (5 bases). This CDR3 contains 14 residues. The V end lost 1 base, the J end lost 4 bases, and 10 bases lay between the germline ends. The germline CDR1 and CDR2 sequences are SGHNT and YENEEA. CDR3 nucleotides: TGTGCCAGCAGCTTAGGGCAGGCGGGAGAGACCCAGTACTTC. This translates into CASSLGQAGETQYF.

The chain carries TRBV5-1 and TRBJ1-1, with 10 bases aligning to TRBD1. The V gene end was trimmed by 4 bases and the J gene end by 7 bases; junction bases not matched to a gene: 4. Germline V gene data show CDR1 as SGHRS and CDR2 as YFSETQ. The CDR3 is 13 amino acids. CDR3 in amino acids: CASSPGTGVEAFF. The DNA of the CDR3 is TGCGCCAGCAGCCCGGGGACAGGGGTTGAAGCTTTCTTT.

The gene calls are TRBV7-9 and TRBJ1-2; TRBD1 is a possible D gene (5 bases). The germline V gene encodes CDR1 SEHNR and CDR2 FQNEAQ (reference sequence). The CDR3 is 16 amino acids. Trimming stripped 6 bases from V and 0 bases from J, with 17 bases between. CDR3 DNA sequence: TGTGCCAGCAGTTCGGTGGGGGAGGGCCCTAACTATGGCTACACCTTC. It specifies CASSSVGEGPNYGYTF. Full variable domain (rest looked up from reference TRBV7-9 and TRBJ1-2): DTGVSQNPRHKITKRGQNVTFRCDPISEHNRLYWYRQTLGQGPEFLTYFQNEAQLEKSRLLSDRFSAERPKGSFSTLEIQRTEQGDSAMYLCASSSVGEGPNYGYTFGSGTRLTVV.

The chain carries TRBV5-1 and TRBJ2-7; D may be TRBD1 (5 bases). The CDR3 contains 14 residues. Trimming shortened V by 4 bases and J by 3 bases, and 14 bases separated the two germline ends. From germline, CDR1 is SGHRS and CDR2 YFSETQ. The CDR3 DNA reads as TGCGCCAGCAGCAGCGACAGACTTGGCTACGAGCAGTACTTC. Translating it yields CASSSDRLGYEQYF.

V is TRBV5-1 and J is TRBJ2-5, with 12 bases aligning to TRBD1. V lost 5 bases to trimming and J lost 5 bases; unmatched junction nucleotides: 4. This CDR3 spans 14 amino acids. CDR1 and CDR2 (germline): SGHRS, YFSETQ. CDR3 loop: CASSWDRGLETQYF. CDR3 bases: TGCGCCAGCAGTTGGGACAGGGGGCTGGAGACCCAGTACTTC.